These 20 T cell receptor beta chains share one sample of origin, sequenced in a study of CD8+ T cells in alopecia areata. Investigators isolated RNA and reverse transcribed it into cDNA to act as the sequencing template. Profiled with immunoSEQ multiplex PCR; TCRdb holds only in-frame clones, not every one. This sample has about 120,000 clones; around 56% occur once, and the top ten carry 0.45% to 0.5%. Treatment meaning: oral pan-JAK inhibitor, 5-10 mg twice daily. Sequenced here: CD4+ T cells sorted from blood, sampled at week 4, from a patient treated with tofacitinib. The origin of the receptors is a human donor with alopecia areata.

The gene calls are TRBV5-1 and TRBJ2-1; 7 positions agree with TRBD1. V lost 1 base, J lost 5 bases, and 3 bases stayed unmatched. The CDR3 totals 14 residues. The germline V gene encodes CDR1 SGHRS and CDR2 YFSETQ. The CDR3 nucleotides are TGCGCCAGCAGCTTGCGGACAGGCAACAATGAGCAGTTCTTC. Translation gives CASSLRTGNNEQFF.

V usage is TRBV2 and J usage is TRBJ1-2; the match to TRBD1 covers 7 bases. Germline V lookup: CDR1 SNHLY, CDR2 FYNNEI. The CDR3 runs to 13 residues. The V segment lost 6 bases and the J segment 7 bases; nucleotides outside the gene matches: 8. CDR3 amino acids: CASRYRGAGGYTF. The CDR3 nucleotides are TGTGCCAGCAGGTACAGGGGAGCGGGTGGCTACACCTTC.

The gene calls are TRBV29-1 and TRBJ2-2, with D possibly TRBD2 on 5 matching bases. Germline values: CDR1 SQVTM, CDR2 ANQGSEA. There are 13 residues in the CDR3. V was shortened by 6 bases and J by 2 bases, with 10 bases between the two germline ends. The CDR3 bases are TGCAGCGTGATGACTATAAACACCGGGGAGCTGTTTTTT. Translated, it gives CSVMTINTGELFF.

This clone was found a few times. V gene TRBV7-2 combines with J gene TRBJ1-2; D not certain. The CDR3 is 13 amino acids. The germline gives CDR1 SGHTA, CDR2 FQGNSA. The germline V and J ends were trimmed by 1 base and 4 bases, with 7 bases remaining between them. The CDR3: CASSLVGIYGYTF. The CDR3 bases are TGTGCCAGCAGCTTAGTGGGGATCTATGGCTACACCTTC.

V usage is TRBV30 and J usage is TRBJ2-5; 8 bases agree with TRBD1. The V gene's germline CDR1 is GTSNPN and CDR2 SVGIG (reference sequence). The CDR3 consists of 15 residues. Germline trimming cut 2 bases from V and 0 bases from J; bases unmatched to any gene: 5. CDR3 amino acids: CAWSTGQGDQETQYF. CDR3 in DNA: TGTGCCTGGAGTACCGGACAGGGCGACCAAGAGACCCAGTACTTC.

The chain links TRBV5-1 to TRBJ2-7, with 8 bases that match TRBD1. Losses at the gene ends were 5 bases for V and 3 bases for J; bases not matched to a gene: 4. The CDR3 length is 13 residues. Germline values: CDR1 SGHRS, CDR2 YFSETQ. CDR3 amino acids: CASRMGTGYEQYF. CDR3 coding DNA: TGCGCCAGCAGAATGGGGACAGGCTACGAGCAGTACTTC. The complete variable domain, with remaining parts taken from reference TRBV5-1 and TRBJ2-7, reads KAGVTQTPRYLIKTRGQQVTLSCSPISGHRSVSWYQQTPGQGLQFLFEYFSETQRNKGNFPGRFSGRQFSNSRSEMNVSTLELGDSALYLCASRMGTGYEQYFGPGTRLTVT.

The chain has TRBV30 and TRBJ1-1; the D is unclear. CDR3 size: 15 residues. CDR1 GTSNPN and CDR2 SVGIG come from the germline V gene (reference sequence). Trimming cost V 0 bases and J 4 bases, with 15 bases left between them. In DNA form, the CDR3 reads TGTGCCTGGAGTGTAAAAGGAGTAGTTGGCACTGAAGCTTTCTTT. Protein: CAWSVKGVVGTEAFF.

CDR3 bases: TGTGCCAGCAGTGGACTAGCGGGGGGCATAGGGTATTTT. Translation: CASSGLAGGIGYF. This sequence joins TRBV6-5 and TRBJ2-3, with TRBD2 identical over 14 bases. Germline loops: CDR1 MNHEY, CDR2 SVGAGI. Losses at the gene ends were 5 bases for V and 14 bases for J; bases not matched to a gene: 6. The CDR3 contains 13 residues.

V usage is TRBV4-2 and J usage is TRBJ2-5; 7 nucleotides line up with TRBD2. V lost 4 bases, J lost 4 bases, and 6 bases stayed unmatched. In germline, CDR1 is LGHNA, CDR2 YNFKEQ. CDR3 length equals 14 residues. The CDR3 DNA reads TGTGCCAGCAGCCCACTAGCGTTAGGAGAGACCCAGTACTTC. As protein: CASSPLALGETQYF.

The rearrangement joins TRBV5-4 to TRBJ1-1; D not resolved. The CDR3 length is 12 residues. The ends were cut back, 5 bases at V and 6 bases at J, with 11 bases in the middle. The germline CDR1 and CDR2 sequences are SGHNT and YYREEE (reference sequence). The CDR3 DNA sequence: TGTGCCAGCAGTTTCCAGGAGTCTGAAGCTTTCTTT. It encodes CASSFQESEAFF.

The rearrangement links TRBV11-1 to TRBJ1-2, with D uncertain. Deletions cut 4 bases from V and 3 bases from J, with 6 bases between. CDR1 and CDR2 from the germline V gene are SGHAT and FQDESV (reference sequence). CDR3 length: 12 amino acids. The CDR3 is CASSSGDYGYTF. The CDR3 DNA is TGTGCCAGCAGCTCGGGTGACTATGGCTACACCTTC.

The rearrangement links TRBV18 to TRBJ1-1; no definite D call. Germline CDR1 is KGHSH and CDR2 is LQKENI. Trimming took off 5 bases at V and 1 base at J, with 8 bases between the two ends. The CDR3 length is 13 residues. The CDR3 sequence: CASSSRQNTEAFF. The CDR3 region has the DNA TGTGCCAGCTCATCCCGACAGAACACTGAAGCTTTCTTT.

The V and J genes are TRBV25-1 and TRBJ1-1; 11 positions agree with TRBD1. Germline V gene sequence: CDR1 MGHDK, CDR2 SYGVNS. CDR3 length: 15 residues. Trimming at V came to 4 bases and at J to 4 bases, leaving 5 bases not matched to a gene. The CDR3 region has the DNA TGTGCCAGCAGTGTGATTGGGACAGGGGGCACTGAAGCTTTCTTT. This translates into CASSVIGTGGTEAFF.

A few counts support this clone. V is TRBV5-1 and J is TRBJ2-1; 10 bases agree with TRBD2. CDR1 and CDR2 from the germline V gene are SGHRS and YFSETQ. The junction had 9 bases not matched to a gene; V was cut back by 0 bases and J by 0 bases. The CDR3 is 19 amino acids. The CDR3 nucleotides are TGCGCCAGCAGCTTGGTTTTACTTTTAGCGGGGGGCTCCTACAATGAGCAGTTCTTC. The encoded protein is CASSLVLLLAGGSYNEQFF.

There are a few counts of this clone. The V gene is TRBV5-1, the J gene TRBJ1-2, with D uncertain. From germline, CDR1 is SGHRS and CDR2 YFSETQ. V lost 3 bases to trimming and J lost 5 bases, with 11 bases between them. The CDR3 is 13 amino acids. The DNA of the CDR3 is TGCGCCAGCAGCTCTGACAACGAGTATGGCTACACCTTC. It encodes CASSSDNEYGYTF.

This chain uses TRBV6-5 with TRBJ1-2; D unresolved. CDR3 length: 13 residues. Trimming stripped 6 bases from V and 5 bases from J, with 13 bases between. CDR1 is MNHEY and CDR2 is SVGAGI in the germline V gene. For the CDR3, the DNA is TGTGCCAGCAGGGCCGGACGTTTGTATGGCTACACCTTC. It translates to CASRAGRLYGYTF.

J is TRBJ1-1 and V is TRBV30; TRBD1 is a possible D gene (5 bases). In germline, CDR1 is GTSNPN, CDR2 SVGIG (reference sequence). This CDR3 is 12 amino acids long. Here the CDR3 DNA reads TGTGCTTGCCGAGGGGTAAACACTGAAGCTTTCTTT. Translating gives CACRGVNTEAFF.

V and J are TRBV7-9 and TRBJ2-1; D is undetermined. There are 11 residues in the CDR3. Germline V gives CDR1 SEHNR, CDR2 FQNEAQ (reference sequence). Trimming removed 10 bases at V and 7 bases at J, with 11 bases between. The CDR3: CANSDGNEQFF. CDR3 DNA: TGTGCCAACTCAGACGGTAATGAGCAGTTCTTC.

The rearrangement joins TRBV29-1 to TRBJ1-1; D is unresolved. Germline V lookup: CDR1 SQVTM, CDR2 ANQGSEA. V was cut by 3 bases and J by 5 bases, with 7 bases left in between. CDR3 length: 11 residues. As DNA, the CDR3 is TGCAGCGTTGAGGTGTGGACTGAAGCTTTCTTT. Its translation is CSVEVWTEAFF.

The V gene is TRBV6-1, the J gene TRBJ2-1; the match to TRBD2 covers 11 bases. Unmatched junction bases numbered 5, after V lost 0 bases and J lost 7 bases. CDR1 MNHNS and CDR2 SASEGT come from the germline V gene. This CDR3 spans 16 amino acids. The CDR3 nucleotides read TGTGCCAGCAGTGAAGCAGGTAGCGGGAGGGTGAATGAGCAGTTCTTC. It translates to CASSEAGSGRVNEQFF.